The entry below gives a single T cell receptor (beta chain) sequence along with its context. This sample was taken from a study of blood T cell repertoires in COVID-19. The V and J ends lost 4 bases and 0 bases, in that order; junction bases with no gene match: 10. The CDR3 totals 17 residues. Germline assignment: CDR1 LGHNA and CDR2 YSLEER. Produced via immunoSEQ multiplex PCR; TCRdb's table is partial and in-frame only. Among about 190,000 clones listed, 78% were seen once. Sequenced input: peripheral blood. V usage is TRBV4-3 and J usage is TRBJ2-5; 8 nucleotides line up with TRBD2. This TCR came from a woman older than 75 with active or convalescent COVID-19. The CDR3 is CASSLSAPGGDQETQYF. In nucleotides, the CDR3 is TGCGCCAGCAGCCTCTCCGCCCCGGGGGGGGACCAAGAGACCCAGTACTTC.